The rows below give T cell receptor beta chains drawn from one sample of a study of T cells in Graves' hyperthyroidism and ophthalmopathy. TCRdb used MiXCR to reprocess the multiplex PCR reads, holding one entry per CDR3 protein. The sample lists about 600,000 distinct CDR3 sequences, more than 13% occurring once. The sample was blood. These receptors were obtained from a woman between 18 and 29 years old with Graves' ophthalmopathy. Each CDR3 is given with its conserved first and last residue. A D gene is named only where the DNA matches it firmly. Clone size is shown for a subset of rows, as once, few, many or a class of expanded clone.

. TRBJ2-1 many TRBV12-5 TGTGCTAGTGGTTCCGAGCGCGGACTAAATTACAATGAGCAGTTCTTC CASGSERGLNYNEQFF
TRBD1 TRBJ1-2 few TRBV24-1 TGTGCCACCAGTGACCCGTGGACAGGTTTTTATGGCTACACCTTC CATSDPWTGFYGYTF
TRBD2 TRBJ2-3 many TRBV5-1 TGCGCCAGCAGCTTAACTCCGGGACTAACGAGTGGTACAGATACGCAGTATTTT CASSLTPGLTSGTDTQYF
. TRBJ1-5 many TRBV5-6 TGTGCCAGCAGCTTGAGGTCACAGCCCCAGCATTTT CASSLRSQPQHF
. TRBJ1-2 . TRBV28 TGTGCCAGCAGTTTAAACGGACAGAGCTTCTATGGCTACACCTTC CASSLNGQSFYGYTF
. TRBJ2-5 many TRBV19 TGTGCCAGTAGTATTAGTAGCGAAGAGACCCAGTACTTC CASSISSEETQYF
. TRBJ1-2 many TRBV14 TGTGCCAGCAGCCAAGGGGAGTACTATGGCTACACCTTC CASSQGEYYGYTF
. TRBJ2-5 many TRBV3-1 TGTGCCAGCAGCCAACTCCAAGAGACCCAGTACTTC CASSQLQETQYF
. TRBJ2-7 . TRBV13 TGTGCCAGCAGCTTTTCCCTAGAGAAGGACGAGCAGTACTTC CASSFSLEKDEQYF
. TRBJ2-5 . TRBV9 TGTGCCAGCAGCGTCGGGAGTCTGGAGACCCAGTACTTC CASSVGSLETQYF
. TRBJ2-6 once TRBV7-9 TGTGCCAGCAGCTTAGTGTCAGGGAAATCCAACGTCCTGACTTTC CASSLVSGKSNVLTF
. TRBJ1-4 few TRBV4-2 TGTGCCAGCAGCCCCCACGGCGAACAGGCCCCTGGGGAAAAACTGTTTTTT CASSPHGEQAPGEKLFF
. TRBJ1-5 many TRBV2 TGTGCCAGCAGTCCCGGGACATCTTATAGCAATCAGCCCCAGCATTTT CASSPGTSYSNQPQHF
. TRBJ1-1 many TRBV27 TGTGCCAGCAGTGAGCGGGTGACAGGGAACACTGAAGCTTTCTTT CASSERVTGNTEAFF
. TRBJ2-1 . TRBV7-9 TGTGCCAGCAGCTTATTGGGTGCGGGCCCTGAGCAGTTCTTC CASSLLGAGPEQFF
. TRBJ2-2 . TRBV9 TGTGCCAGCAGCGCAGACAGGACGAACACCGGGGAGCTGTTTTTT CASSADRTNTGELFF
. TRBJ2-1 many TRBV28 TGTGCCACCACCAAACGGGAGTTGGATGAGCAGTTCTTC CATTKRELDEQFF
. TRBJ2-7 few TRBV11-2 TGTGCCAGTAGTTCGTCGCCTACACGAACCTACGAGCAGTACTTC CASSSSPTRTYEQYF
. TRBJ1-4 . TRBV19 TGTGCCAGTAGTCGGTACAATGGGGGATGGGGCGAAAAACTGTTTTTT CASSRYNGGWGEKLFF
. TRBJ2-3 many TRBV27 TGTGCCAGCAGTTTATCCCCGAGCCCCCCTGCAGATACGCAGTATTTT CASSLSPSPPADTQYF
. TRBJ2-3 many TRBV2 TGTGCCAGCAGGGACCGAAGAGATACGCAGTATTTT CASRDRRDTQYF
TRBD1 TRBJ1-1 many TRBV3-1 TGTGCCAGCAGCCGGAACAGGGGGCCCACTGAAGCTTTCTTT CASSRNRGPTEAFF
TRBD1 TRBJ2-2 . TRBV10-3 TGTGCCATCAGTGAGTCCATGACAGGGGGCCCCGGGGAGCTGTTTTTT CAISESMTGGPGELFF
TRBD2 TRBJ2-1 . TRBV4-3 TGCGCCAGCAGCCAAGATCCTGCAAGCGGGAGATGGAATGAGCAGTTCTTC CASSQDPASGRWNEQFF
. TRBJ2-6 . TRBV27 TGTGCCAGCAGTTGGGGATCTAGGGCCAACGTCCTGACTTTC CASSWGSRANVLTF
. TRBJ2-3 many TRBV12-5 TGTGCTAGTGCCCCTTGGGGCGGACAAGGAGATACGCAGTATTTT CASAPWGGQGDTQYF
. TRBJ2-3 many TRBV30 TGTGCCTGGAGTGTGTCGGGAGATACGCAGTATTTT CAWSVSGDTQYF
. TRBJ2-2 many TRBV2 TGTGCCAGCACCCGGGCGCCTACTAACACCGGGGAGCTGTTTTTT CASTRAPTNTGELFF
. TRBJ1-1 . TRBV19 TGTGCCAGTAGTATGAGAAGGTCTGAAGCTTTCTTT CASSMRRSEAFF
. TRBJ1-2 . TRBV6-2/TRBV6-3 TGTGCCAGCAGTTACGAGGGGGGTGGCCGCTACACCTTC CASSYEGGGRYTF
. TRBJ1-2 many TRBV30 TGTGCCTGGAGTGTATGGGCTGAGGGCTACACCTTC CAWSVWAEGYTF